The 16 T cell receptor beta chains presented below share a single source sample, sequenced in a study of shared clonotypes between healthy human individuals. CD45RO-negative CD8 cells positively selected for CCR7 made up the naive population, which excluded terminally differentiated effector memory CD45RA+ cells. The data were produced by immunoSEQ multiplex PCR, yet TCRdb's version contains in-frame clones alone and is incomplete. In the table there are roughly 2 million clones, about 95% of which are singletons. Sequenced material: naive CD8+ T cells sorted from blood. These receptors were obtained from a man between 18 and 35 years old in good health.

The chain recombines TRBV4-1 with TRBJ2-2; tentatively, D is TRBD2 (5 bases). The CDR3 consists of 15 residues. Germline V gene data show CDR1 as MGHRA and CDR2 as YSYEKL. The V end lost 4 bases, the J end lost 4 bases, and 13 bases lay between the germline ends. The CDR3 nucleotides are TGCGCCAGCAGCCCCCTCTATGGGAGCACCGGGGAGCTGTTTTTT. Its translation: CASSPLYGSTGELFF.

The gene calls are TRBV2 and TRBJ2-1, with TRBD2 matching over 8 bases. Trimming at V came to 5 bases and at J to 1 base, leaving 4 bases not matched to a gene. Germline CDR1 SNHLY, CDR2 FYNNEI. The CDR3 is made up of 15 amino acids. The CDR3 sequence: CASSSGRGSYNEQFF. Here the CDR3 DNA reads TGTGCCAGCAGTAGCGGGAGAGGGTCCTACAATGAGCAGTTCTTC.

The genes are TRBV11-1 and TRBJ1-1; D is unresolved. CDR1 and CDR2 (germline): SGHAT, FQDESV (reference sequence). Trimming shortened V by 4 bases and J by 2 bases, and 8 bases separated the two germline ends. CDR3 size: 13 residues. In DNA, the CDR3 is TGTGCCAGCAGCTATTACAGCAACACTGAAGCTTTCTTT. It is translated as CASSYYSNTEAFF.

The rearrangement uses TRBV27 and TRBJ2-7; the D gene is possibly TRBD1 (6 bases). Germline-derived CDR1 and CDR2 are MNHEY and SMNVEV (reference sequence). The CDR3 runs to 13 residues. V lost 5 bases to trimming and J lost 3 bases, with 11 bases between them. CDR3 nucleotides: TGTGCCAGCAGTGGGACACACAGCTACGAGCAGTACTTC. It is translated as CASSGTHSYEQYF.

The V call is TRBV4-1, the J call TRBJ1-1; D is unresolved. The germline CDR1 and CDR2 sequences are MGHRA and YSYEKL. Between the trimmed V and J ends, which lost 6 bases and 7 bases, there was a span of 12 bases. This CDR3 spans 12 amino acids. CDR3 nucleotide sequence: TGCGCCAGCAGTTTCGACGGGCTTGAAGCTTTCTTT. As protein: CASSFDGLEAFF.

The CDR3 nucleotides read TGTGCCACACAACAGGAACCCAATCAGCCCCAGCATTTT. Translation gives CATQQEPNQPQHF. This rearrangement joins TRBV19 to TRBJ1-5; the D gene is possibly TRBD1 (5 bases). Germline V CDR1 and CDR2: LNHDA, SQIVND (reference sequence). This CDR3 has 13 amino acids. V was cut by 10 bases and J by 3 bases, with 13 bases left in between.

On this clone: The sample holds other DNA sequences that translate to the same CDR3. This CDR3 is CASSLESRYEQYF. For the CDR3, the DNA is TGCGCCAGCAGCTTGGAATCACGCTACGAGCAGTACTTC. The rearrangement uses TRBV5-1 and TRBJ2-7; D not resolved. The CDR3 extends over 13 amino acids. Trimming stripped 0 bases from V and 3 bases from J, with 7 bases between. Germline V gene data show CDR1 as SGHRS and CDR2 as YFSETQ.

V and J are TRBV9 and TRBJ2-1; 7 nucleotides agree with TRBD2. Germline-derived CDR1 and CDR2 are SGDLS and YYNGEE. The CDR3 runs to 14 residues. V lost 7 bases and J lost 0; bases outside the gene matches: 4. CDR3 bases: TGTGCCAGCGGGGGAGGGAGCTCCTACAATGAGCAGTTCTTC. Translating it yields CASGGGSSYNEQFF.

The chain links TRBV7-3 to TRBJ2-7; possible D gene TRBD1, 6 bases. The ends were cut back, 1 base at V and 5 bases at J, with 9 bases in the middle. The CDR3 loop spans 13 amino acids. From germline, CDR1 is SGHTA and CDR2 FQGTGA. CDR3 sequence reads: CASSLSGGHEQYF. CDR3 nucleotides: TGTGCCAGCAGCTTAAGTGGGGGCCACGAGCAGTACTTC.

The chain is built from TRBV19 and TRBJ2-7; possible D gene TRBD1, 5 bases. Germline CDR1 LNHDA, CDR2 SQIVND (reference sequence). V was cut by 5 bases and J by 2 bases, with 10 bases left in between. This CDR3 is 13 amino acids long. The CDR3 spells CASSVRQTYEQYF. The CDR3 region has the DNA TGTGCCAGTAGTGTTCGACAGACCTACGAGCAGTACTTC.

The count of this clone is one. The chain employs TRBV7-9 and TRBJ1-5; D unresolved. CDR1 SEHNR and CDR2 FQNEAQ come from the germline V gene (reference sequence). With 5 bases removed from V and 7 bases from J, the gap between germline ends came to 15 bases. The CDR3 sequence is 14 residues long. The CDR3 reads CASSPAEGPQPQHF. In DNA form, the CDR3 reads TGTGCCAGCAGCCCCGCGGAAGGCCCCCAGCCCCAGCATTTT.

The V gene is TRBV5-6, the J gene TRBJ2-7; D gene ambiguous. Germline lookup yields CDR1 SGHDT and CDR2 YYEEEE. The V end was cut by 1 base, the J end by 4 bases, with 12 bases between. The CDR3 has 14 amino acids. The CDR3 nucleotides are TGTGCCAGCAGCTTGAATGCAAATTCTTACGAGCAGTACTTC. It is translated as CASSLNANSYEQYF.

The J gene is TRBJ1-6, the V gene TRBV15; the match to TRBD1 covers 8 bases. The V segment lost 1 base and the J segment 2 bases; nucleotides outside the gene matches: 4. The CDR3 has 17 residues. Germline V gene data show CDR1 as LNHNV and CDR2 as YYDKDF (reference sequence). The CDR3 is CATSRVRQGPYNSPLHF. The CDR3 DNA is TGTGCCACCAGCAGAGTGAGACAGGGGCCCTATAATTCACCCCTCCACTTT.

V and J are TRBV4-2 and TRBJ2-2; 7 positions agree with TRBD1. This CDR3 region has 14 residues. The germline V gene has CDR1 LGHNA and CDR2 YNFKEQ. The V and J ends lost 1 base and 10 bases, in that order; junction bases with no gene match: 6. The CDR3 nucleotides are TGTGCCAGCAGCCAAGGACAGGGAATCTTGGAGCTGTTTTTT. It is translated as CASSQGQGILELFF.

As regards this clone: The same CDR3 is also encoded by other DNA sequences in this sample. CDR3 nucleotides: TGTGCCAGCAGCTTAGATACGTCCTACGAGCAGTACTTC. This gives the protein CASSLDTSYEQYF. This chain connects TRBV11-2 to TRBJ2-7; no definite D call. The germline V gene encodes CDR1 SGHAT and CDR2 FQNNGV. Trimming removed 0 bases at V and 1 base at J, with 4 bases between. This CDR3 contains 13 residues. The variable domain in full, with the rest retrieved from reference TRBV11-2 and TRBJ2-7, is EAGVAQSPRYKIIEKRQSVAFWCNPISGHATLYWYQQILGQGPKLLIQFQNNGVVDDSQLPKDRFSAERLKGVDSTLKIQPAKLEDSAVYLCASSLDTSYEQYFGPGTRLTVT.

Remarks on this clone: Distinct nucleotide sequences in the sample also encode this CDR3. The chain carries TRBV7-9 and TRBJ2-7, with D perhaps matching TRBD1 or TRBD2 (5 bases each). Deletions cut 6 bases from V and 0 bases from J, with 15 bases between. Per germline, CDR1 SEHNR and CDR2 FQNEAQ (reference sequence). The CDR3 contains 15 residues. The CDR3 loop reads CASSRPGTGSYEQYF. The CDR3 bases are TGTGCCAGCAGTCGCCCCGGGACGGGCTCCTACGAGCAGTACTTC.